This is a list of T cell receptor beta chains from one sample in a study of pediatric ulcerative colitis. TCRdb's copy holds only in-frame clones and misses some; the assay was immunoSEQ multiplex PCR. Of some 43,000 clones in the sample, more than 60% were seen once. Sequenced input: gut tissue. These receptors came from a girl under 18 with moderate ulcerative colitis. Both conserved end residues are part of each CDR3. The D gene is left open where the match is weak. Only part of the rows carry a size: once, few, many, or a class if the clone is expanded.

>TRBV4-1|TRBJ1-1|15|TRBD1|few
CASSPRGGKNTEAFF
TGCGCCAGCAGCCCAAGAGGGGGCAAGAACACTGAAGCTTTCTTT
>TRBV5-1|TRBJ2-3|14|-|medium-sized
CASSLVAPGDTQYF
TGCGCCAGCAGCTTGGTGGCCCCCGGAGATACGCAGTATTTT
>TRBV7-2|TRBJ2-1|16|-|-
CASSLFSGSSYNEQFF
TGTGCCAGCAGCTTATTCTCTGGTAGCTCCTACAATGAGCAGTTCTTC
>TRBV7-6|TRBJ1-3|15|-|few
CASSLDPHGSDTIYF
TGTGCCAGCAGCTTAGACCCCCACGGCTCAGACACCATATATTTT
>TRBV29-1|TRBJ1-5|13|TRBD1|few
CSVGQGGNQPQHF
TGCAGCGTAGGACAGGGAGGCAATCAGCCCCAGCATTTT
>TRBV18|TRBJ2-1|16|TRBD1|-
CASSQSGTALYNEQFF
TGTGCCAGCTCACAATCCGGGACAGCCCTCTACAATGAGCAGTTCTTC
>TRBV4-1|TRBJ2-2|12|-|few
CASSQGTGELFF
TGCGCCAGCAGCCAAGGCACCGGGGAGCTGTTTTTT
>TRBV5-1|TRBJ1-1|14|-|-
CASSFFQGNTEAFF
TGCGCCAGCAGCTTTTTTCAGGGAAACACTGAAGCTTTCTTT
>TRBV15|TRBJ2-5|13|TRBD2|-
CATSRLAGETQYF
TGTGCCACCAGCAGACTAGCGGGAGAGACCCAGTACTTC
>TRBV4-1|TRBJ2-3|16|-|-
CASSPKGPGYTDTQYF
TGCGCCAGCAGCCCGAAGGGCCCCGGGTATACAGATACGCAGTATTTT
>TRBV7-9|TRBJ1-5|14|-|few
CASSLGGLEQPQHF
TGTGCCAGCAGCTTGGGGGGATTAGAACAGCCCCAGCATTTT
>TRBV6-5|TRBJ2-1|13|TRBD2|-
CASSQGLANEQFF
TGTGCCAGCAGCCAGGGACTAGCCAATGAGCAGTTCTTC
>TRBV9|TRBJ2-7|18|-|-
CASSVVRFTEGVPYEQYF
TGTGCCAGCAGCGTAGTGCGGTTCACGGAGGGTGTCCCCTACGAGCAGTACTTC
>TRBV6-4|TRBJ1-6|13|TRBD1|-
CASSGQGGSPLHF
TGTGCCAGCAGTGGACAGGGTGGTTCACCCCTCCACTTT
>TRBV12-5|TRBJ2-7|16|TRBD1|-
CASGLHTGTGVYEQYF
TGTGCTAGTGGTTTGCATACCGGGACAGGGGTTTACGAGCAGTACTTC
>TRBV4-1|TRBJ2-7|16|TRBD2|-
CASSQAFGSGVYEQYF
TGCGCCAGCAGCCAAGCTTTCGGTAGCGGGGTCTACGAGCAGTACTTC
>TRBV27|TRBJ1-1|11|-|-
CASSGWTEAFF
TGTGCCAGCAGTGGGTGGACTGAAGCTTTCTTT
>TRBV7-2|TRBJ1-2|15|TRBD1|-
CASSLGQGGNYGYTF
TGTGCCAGCAGCTTAGGTCAGGGGGGTAACTATGGCTACACCTTC
>TRBV6-6|TRBJ2-3|13|-|-
CASKPFLTDTQYF
TGTGCCAGCAAACCCTTCCTCACAGATACGCAGTATTTT
>TRBV5-1|TRBJ2-7|12|-|-
CASSPANYEQYF
TGCGCCAGCAGCCCCGCCAACTACGAGCAGTACTTC
>TRBV27|TRBJ2-2|15|-|once
CASSPSYRVPGELFF
TGTGCCAGCAGCCCCTCTTACAGGGTTCCTGGGGAGCTGTTTTTT
>TRBV7-9|TRBJ2-7|11|-|-
CASMDSYEQYF
TGTGCCAGCATGGACAGCTACGAGCAGTACTTC
>TRBV12-5|TRBJ2-3|15|-|-
CATSQRGGVDGTQYF
TGTGCTACCTCGCAACGGGGCGGGGTAGATGGTACGCAGTATTTT
>TRBV6-4|TRBJ2-1|18|TRBD2|-
CASSVSGSTLSSYNEQFF
TGTGCCAGCAGTGTTAGCGGGAGCACCCTGAGCTCCTACAATGAGCAGTTCTTC
>TRBV6-5|TRBJ2-1|16|-|-
CASSYSILATNNEQFF
TGTGCCAGCAGTTACTCGATACTAGCTACCAACAATGAGCAGTTCTTC
>TRBV5-4|TRBJ2-7|12|-|-
CASSSRGDEQYF
TGTGCCAGCAGCTCCCGTGGGGACGAGCAGTACTTC
>TRBV19|TRBJ2-2|14|-|-
CASGSGRYTGELFF
TGTGCTTCGGGCAGTGGGAGGTACACCGGGGAGCTGTTTTTT
>TRBV14|TRBJ1-1|13|-|-
CASSQIWGTEAFF
TGTGCCAGCAGTCAAATTTGGGGGACTGAAGCTTTCTTT
>TRBV5-1|TRBJ2-7|13|-|-
CASSQGSSYEQYF
TGCGCCAGCAGCCAGGGGTCCTCCTACGAGCAGTACTTC
>TRBV5-1|TRBJ1-1|16|-|-
CASTWGRGRGDTEAFF
TGCGCCAGCACCTGGGGACGAGGGCGAGGGGACACTGAAGCTTTCTTT
>TRBV18|TRBJ2-7|15|TRBD2|-
CASSPGTSGPYEQYF
TGTGCCAGCTCACCCGGGACTAGCGGACCCTACGAGCAGTACTTC
>TRBV2|TRBJ1-5|14|-|-
CASTSADRNQPQHF
TGTGCCAGCACCTCAGCCGACCGGAATCAGCCCCAGCATTTT
>TRBV6-5|TRBJ2-7|14|-|-
CASSRQYGPYEQYF
TGTGCCAGCAGTCGCCAGTACGGTCCTTACGAGCAGTACTTC
>TRBV19|TRBJ1-1|16|-|-
CASSISGRMTVTEAFF
TGTGCCAGTAGTATTTCTGGGCGGATGACAGTCACTGAAGCTTTCTTT
>TRBV28|TRBJ1-1|14|-|-
CASSLGVRNTEAFF
TGTGCCAGCAGTTTAGGGGTGCGGAACACTGAAGCTTTCTTT
>TRBV19|TRBJ1-1|14|TRBD1|-
CASRPTGALWEAFF
TGTGCCAGTAGACCTACAGGGGCCCTTTGGGAAGCTTTCTTT
>TRBV29-1|TRBJ1-1|14|TRBD1|-
CSVQETGVPTEAFF
TGCAGCGTCCAAGAAACAGGGGTCCCCACTGAAGCTTTCTTT
>TRBV19|TRBJ2-5|16|-|-
CASSIAPGTGLETQYF
TGTGCCAGTAGTATAGCCCCAGGCACAGGGTTAGAGACCCAGTACTTC